The present entry profiles one TCR beta chain with its context. V shed 4 bases, J shed 4 bases, and the junction held 4 bases outside the gene matches. The CDR3 sequence is 16 residues long. Germline CDR1 SNHLY, CDR2 FYNNEI. This specimen comes from a study of technical replicates of blood from several donors. Method: immunoSEQ multiplex PCR; TCRdb's copy keeps in-frame clones and lacks some. Of under 85,000 clones in the sample, roughly 93% were seen once. This sequence originates from a human donor in good health. The chain combines TRBV2 with TRBJ2-1; 13 bases agree with TRBD2. The source material was T cells isolated from PBMCs. Here the CDR3 DNA reads TGTGCCAGCAGTGGAACTAGCGGGGGGGGGTACAATGAGCAGTTCTTC. As protein: CASSGTSGGGYNEQFF.